This TCR beta chain is from a study of siplizumab effects on memory and regulatory T cells. Unmatched junction bases numbered 9, after V lost 11 bases and J lost 5 bases. CDR3 length equals 13 residues. Germline values: CDR1 MNHNS, CDR2 SASEGT. The method was immunoSEQ multiplex PCR; TCRdb's version includes in-frame clones alone and lacks a portion of them. The data show about 100,000 clones, less than 95% seen once. The sequence was obtained from a human donor in good health. This sequence joins TRBV6-1 and TRBJ2-5; 9 bases fit TRBD1. The sample comprised Tregs sorted from blood. The CDR3 DNA reads as TGTGCCGGGAACAGGGGGCACATGGAGACCCAGTACTTC. Its protein product is CAGNRGHMETQYF.